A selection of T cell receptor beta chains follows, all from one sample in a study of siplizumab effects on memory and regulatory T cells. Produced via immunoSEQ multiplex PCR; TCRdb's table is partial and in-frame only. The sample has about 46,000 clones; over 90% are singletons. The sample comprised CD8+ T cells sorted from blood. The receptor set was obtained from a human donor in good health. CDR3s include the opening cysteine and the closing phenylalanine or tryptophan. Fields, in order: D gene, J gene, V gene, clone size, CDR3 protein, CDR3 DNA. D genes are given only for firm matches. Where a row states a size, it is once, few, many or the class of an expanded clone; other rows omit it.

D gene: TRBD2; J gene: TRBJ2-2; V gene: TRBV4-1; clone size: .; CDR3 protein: CASSQVGLAGGAGVGTGELFF; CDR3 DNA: TGCGCCAGCAGCCAAGTAGGACTAGCGGGAGGTGCCGGAGTCGGTACTGGGGAGCTGTTTTTT
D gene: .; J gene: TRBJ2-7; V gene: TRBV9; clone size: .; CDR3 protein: CASSVGIGAYEQYF; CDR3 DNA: TGTGCCAGCAGCGTAGGGATAGGGGCCTACGAGCAGTACTTC
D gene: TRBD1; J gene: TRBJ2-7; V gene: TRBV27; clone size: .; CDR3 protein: CASRMTGVQDEQYF; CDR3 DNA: TGTGCCAGCAGAATGACAGGGGTTCAGGACGAGCAGTACTTC
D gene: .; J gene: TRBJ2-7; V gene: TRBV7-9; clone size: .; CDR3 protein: CASTRVGGYEQYF; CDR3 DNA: TGTGCCAGCACCAGGGTTGGGGGCTACGAGCAGTACTTC
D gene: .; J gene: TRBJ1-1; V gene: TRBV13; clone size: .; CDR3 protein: CASKSGFTEAFF; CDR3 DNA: TGTGCCAGCAAATCGGGATTCACTGAAGCTTTCTTT
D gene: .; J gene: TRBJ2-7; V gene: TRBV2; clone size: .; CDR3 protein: CASSAHSYEQYF; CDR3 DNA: TGTGCCAGCAGTGCCCACTCCTACGAGCAGTACTTC
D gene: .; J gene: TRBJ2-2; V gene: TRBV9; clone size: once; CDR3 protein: CASSEHTGELFF; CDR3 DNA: TGTGCCAGCAGTGAACACACCGGGGAGCTGTTTTTT
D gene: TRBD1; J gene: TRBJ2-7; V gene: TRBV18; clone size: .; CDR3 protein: CASSRTGGISYEQYF; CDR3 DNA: TGTGCCAGCTCAAGGACAGGGGGTATCTCCTACGAGCAGTACTTC
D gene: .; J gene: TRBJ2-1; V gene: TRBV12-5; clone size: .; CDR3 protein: CASSQVRGSNEQFF; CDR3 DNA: TGTGCTAGTTCCCAAGTTCGAGGGAGCAATGAGCAGTTCTTC
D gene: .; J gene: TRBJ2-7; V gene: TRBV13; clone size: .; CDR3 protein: CASSLLTGPSTYEQYF; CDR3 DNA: TGTGCCAGCAGCTTATTAACAGGACCATCCACCTACGAGCAGTACTTC
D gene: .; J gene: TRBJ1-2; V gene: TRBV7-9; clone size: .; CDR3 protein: CASSLAAAYGYTF; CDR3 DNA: TGTGCCAGCAGTCTTGCAGCCGCCTATGGCTACACCTTC
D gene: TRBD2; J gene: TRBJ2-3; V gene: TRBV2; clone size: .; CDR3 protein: CASGSGRARGTDTQYF; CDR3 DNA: TGTGCCAGCGGAAGCGGGAGGGCCAGAGGCACAGATACGCAGTATTTT
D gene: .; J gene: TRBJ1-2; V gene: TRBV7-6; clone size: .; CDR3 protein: CASPDEGYGYTF; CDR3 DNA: TGTGCCAGCCCTGATGAGGGCTATGGCTACACCTTC
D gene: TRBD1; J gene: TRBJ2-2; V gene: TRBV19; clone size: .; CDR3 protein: CASRRPTGTGDTGELFF; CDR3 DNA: TGTGCCAGTAGAAGGCCCACCGGGACAGGGGACACCGGGGAGCTGTTTTTT
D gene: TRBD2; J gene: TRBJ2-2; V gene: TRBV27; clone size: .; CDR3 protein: CASSPSLGLADTGELFF; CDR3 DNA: TGTGCCAGCAGTCCTTCCCTAGGACTAGCGGACACCGGGGAGCTGTTTTTT
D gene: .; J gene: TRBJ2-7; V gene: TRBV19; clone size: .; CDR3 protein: CASSAGGASYEQYF; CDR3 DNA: TGTGCCAGTAGTGCAGGTGGGGCCTCCTACGAGCAGTACTTC
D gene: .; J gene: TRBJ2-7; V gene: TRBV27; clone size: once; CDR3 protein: CASGFEQYF; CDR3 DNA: TGTGCCAGCGGGTTCGAGCAGTACTTC
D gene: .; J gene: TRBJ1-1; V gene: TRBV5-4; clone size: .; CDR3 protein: CASSLEPGSEAFF; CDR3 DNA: TGTGCCAGCAGCCTCGAACCAGGTTCTGAAGCTTTCTTT
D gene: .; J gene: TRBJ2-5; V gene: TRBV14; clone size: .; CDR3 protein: CASSHKDDHPQEIQYF; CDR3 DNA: TGTGCCAGCAGCCATAAGGACGATCACCCACAAGAGATCCAGTACTTC
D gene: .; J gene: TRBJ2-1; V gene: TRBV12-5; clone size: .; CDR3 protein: CASGSQGGGVYNEQFF; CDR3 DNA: TGTGCTAGTGGTTCCCAGGGTGGCGGGGTATACAATGAGCAGTTCTTC
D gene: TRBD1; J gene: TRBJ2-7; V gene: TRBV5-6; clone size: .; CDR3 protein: CASSLGDREIYEQYF; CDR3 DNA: TGTGCCAGCAGCTTAGGGGACAGGGAAATCTACGAGCAGTACTTC
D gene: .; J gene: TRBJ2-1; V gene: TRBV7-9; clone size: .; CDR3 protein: CASSLSLRTVIAAYNEQFF; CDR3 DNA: TGTGCCAGCAGCTTATCTCTCAGGACGGTGATAGCGGCCTACAATGAGCAGTTCTTC
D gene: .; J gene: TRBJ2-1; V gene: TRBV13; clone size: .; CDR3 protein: CASSVNNEQFF; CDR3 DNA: TGTGCCAGCAGCGTCAACAATGAGCAGTTCTTC
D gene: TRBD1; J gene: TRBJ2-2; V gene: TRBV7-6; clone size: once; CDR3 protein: CASSLGTGSTGELFF; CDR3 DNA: TGTGCCAGCAGCTTAGGGACAGGGTCTACCGGGGAGCTGTTTTTT
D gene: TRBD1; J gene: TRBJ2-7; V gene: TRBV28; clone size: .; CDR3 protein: CASSSPMDRGQNPSDEQYF; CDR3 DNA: TGTGCCAGCAGTTCCCCGATGGACAGGGGGCAGAATCCGAGCGACGAGCAGTACTTC
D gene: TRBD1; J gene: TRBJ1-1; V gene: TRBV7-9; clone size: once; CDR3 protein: CASSLVQGAEAEAFF; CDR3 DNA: TGTGCCAGCAGCTTAGTACAGGGGGCGGAGGCTGAAGCTTTCTTT
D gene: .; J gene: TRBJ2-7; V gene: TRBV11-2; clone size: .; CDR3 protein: CASSSTYRTDRGHEQYF; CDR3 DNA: TGTGCCAGCAGCTCAACTTATCGGACTGATAGAGGGCACGAGCAGTACTTC
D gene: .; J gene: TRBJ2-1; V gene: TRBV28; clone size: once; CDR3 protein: CASSFLQGHEQFF; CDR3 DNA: TGTGCCAGCAGTTTCTTACAGGGTCACGAGCAGTTCTTC
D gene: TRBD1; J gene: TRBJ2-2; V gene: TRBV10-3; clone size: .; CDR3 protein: CAISPGQANTGELFF; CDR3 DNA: TGTGCCATCAGCCCGGGACAGGCGAACACCGGGGAGCTGTTTTTT
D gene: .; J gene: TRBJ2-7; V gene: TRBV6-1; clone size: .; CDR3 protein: CASSEIRATYEQYF; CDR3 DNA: TGTGCCAGCAGTGAAATCCGTGCAACTTACGAGCAGTACTTC
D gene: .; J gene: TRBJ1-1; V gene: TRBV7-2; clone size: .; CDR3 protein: CASSPRQRYEAFF; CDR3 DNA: TGTGCCAGCAGCCCGCGACAGAGGTACGAAGCTTTCTTT
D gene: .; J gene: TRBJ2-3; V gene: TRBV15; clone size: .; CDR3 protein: CATSRGHLTDTQYF; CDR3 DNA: TGTGCCACCAGCAGAGGACATCTCACAGATACGCAGTATTTT
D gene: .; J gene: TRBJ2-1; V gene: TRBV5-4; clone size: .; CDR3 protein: CASSLAGGNEQFF; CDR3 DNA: TGTGCCAGCAGCTTGGCCGGGGGCAATGAGCAGTTCTTC
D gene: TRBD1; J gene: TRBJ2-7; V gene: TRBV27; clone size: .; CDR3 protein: CASSWDRTYEQYF; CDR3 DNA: TGTGCCAGCAGTTGGGACAGGACCTACGAGCAGTACTTC
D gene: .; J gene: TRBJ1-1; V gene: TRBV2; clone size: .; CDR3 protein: CASSETGGYMNTEAFF; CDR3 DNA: TGTGCCAGCAGTGAAACCGGGGGTTACATGAACACTGAAGCTTTCTTT
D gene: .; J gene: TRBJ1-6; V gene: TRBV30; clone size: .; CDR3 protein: CAWSVRLPYNSPLHF; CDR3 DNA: TGTGCCTGGAGTGTACGTCTTCCCTATAATTCACCCCTCCACTTT
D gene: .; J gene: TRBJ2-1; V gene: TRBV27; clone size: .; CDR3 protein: CASSLGRRPYNEQFF; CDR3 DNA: TGTGCCAGCAGTTTAGGCAGACGCCCCTACAATGAGCAGTTCTTC
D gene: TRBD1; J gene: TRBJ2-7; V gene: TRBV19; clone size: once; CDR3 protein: CASSPVGTGFYEQYF; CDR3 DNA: TGTGCCAGTAGCCCGGTCGGGACAGGGTTCTACGAGCAGTACTTC
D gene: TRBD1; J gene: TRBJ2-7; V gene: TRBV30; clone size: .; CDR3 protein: CAWSAGTGYEQYF; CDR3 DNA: TGTGCCTGGAGTGCAGGGACAGGGTACGAGCAGTACTTC
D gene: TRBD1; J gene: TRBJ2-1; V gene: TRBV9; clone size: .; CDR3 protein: CASTPTGTGYNEQFF; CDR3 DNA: TGTGCCAGCACCCCGACCGGGACAGGATACAATGAGCAGTTCTTC
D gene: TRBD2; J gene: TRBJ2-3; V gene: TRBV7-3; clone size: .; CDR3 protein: CASSFTQLADTQYF; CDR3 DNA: TGTGCCAGCAGCTTCACCCAACTAGCGGATACGCAGTATTTT
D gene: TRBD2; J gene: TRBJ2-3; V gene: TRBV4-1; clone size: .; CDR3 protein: CASSQAASGRAGDTQYF; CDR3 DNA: TGCGCCAGCAGCCAAGCTGCTAGCGGGAGGGCGGGAGATACGCAGTATTTT
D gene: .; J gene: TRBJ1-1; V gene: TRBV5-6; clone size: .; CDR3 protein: CASLEGTEAFF; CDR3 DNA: TGTGCCAGCCTCGAGGGAACTGAAGCTTTCTTT
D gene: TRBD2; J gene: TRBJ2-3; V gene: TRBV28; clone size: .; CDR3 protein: CASSPGTSGRGLDTQYF; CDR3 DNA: TGTGCCAGCAGTCCCGGGACTAGCGGCAGGGGCCTAGATACGCAGTATTTT
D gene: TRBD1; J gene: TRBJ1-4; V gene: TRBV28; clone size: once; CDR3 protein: CASRQQGYEKLFF; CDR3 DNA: TGTGCCAGCAGACAACAGGGGTACGAAAAACTGTTTTTT
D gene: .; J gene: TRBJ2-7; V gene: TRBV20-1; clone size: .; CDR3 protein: CSAILAYEQYF; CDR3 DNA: TGCAGTGCTATTTTGGCTTACGAGCAGTACTTC
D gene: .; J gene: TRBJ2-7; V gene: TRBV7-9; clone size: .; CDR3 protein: CASSSTASNYEQYF; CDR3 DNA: TGTGCCAGCAGTTCCACCGCCAGTAACTACGAGCAGTACTTC
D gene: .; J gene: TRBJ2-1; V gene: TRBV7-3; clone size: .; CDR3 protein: CASSLYSYNEQFF; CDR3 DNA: TGTGCCAGCAGCTTATACAGTTACAATGAGCAGTTCTTC
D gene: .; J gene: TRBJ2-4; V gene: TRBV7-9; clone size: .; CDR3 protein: CASSFIQTGHKNIQYF; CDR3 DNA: TGTGCCAGCAGCTTCATTCAGACAGGCCACAAAAACATTCAGTACTTC
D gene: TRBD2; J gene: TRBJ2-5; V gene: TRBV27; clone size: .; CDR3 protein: CASSPSSLAGGGETQYF; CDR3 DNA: TGTGCCAGCAGTCCGTCCTCACTAGCGGGAGGAGGGGAGACCCAGTACTTC
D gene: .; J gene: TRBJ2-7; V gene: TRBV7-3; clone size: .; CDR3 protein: CASSESVSGEQYF; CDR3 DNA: TGTGCCAGCAGCGAAAGTGTTTCGGGCGAGCAGTACTTC
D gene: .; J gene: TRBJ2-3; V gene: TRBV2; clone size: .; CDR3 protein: CASSEGDFPDTQYF; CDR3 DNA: TGTGCCAGCAGTGAAGGGGACTTCCCAGATACGCAGTATTTT
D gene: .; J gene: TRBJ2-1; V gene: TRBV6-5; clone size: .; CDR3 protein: CASSSTWGGSNEQFF; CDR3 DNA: TGTGCCAGCAGTTCCACTTGGGGCGGTTCCAATGAGCAGTTCTTC
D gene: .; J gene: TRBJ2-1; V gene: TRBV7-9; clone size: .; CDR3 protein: CASSAESYNEQFF; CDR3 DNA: TGTGCCAGCAGCGCAGAATCCTACAATGAGCAGTTCTTC
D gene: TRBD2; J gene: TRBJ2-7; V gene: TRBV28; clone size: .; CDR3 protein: CASSLFMYGRTGTSGRGSSYEQYF; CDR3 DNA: TGTGCCAGCAGTTTATTCATGTATGGCAGAACCGGGACTAGCGGGAGGGGGAGCTCCTACGAGCAGTACTTC
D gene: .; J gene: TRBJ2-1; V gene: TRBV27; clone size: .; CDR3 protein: CASSSFLAPYNEQFF; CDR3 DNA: TGTGCCAGCAGTTCCTTTCTAGCGCCCTACAATGAGCAGTTCTTC
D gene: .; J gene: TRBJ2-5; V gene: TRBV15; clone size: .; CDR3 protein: CATSRGRGETQYF; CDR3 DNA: TGTGCCACCAGCAGGGGCAGGGGTGAGACCCAGTACTTC
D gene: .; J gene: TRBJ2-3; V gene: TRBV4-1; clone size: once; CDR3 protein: CASSQDALSRDTQYF; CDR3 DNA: TGCGCCAGCAGCCAAGATGCCTTATCGAGAGATACGCAGTATTTT
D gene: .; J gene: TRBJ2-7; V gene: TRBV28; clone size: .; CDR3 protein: CASSFLRQGGIISYEQYF; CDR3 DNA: TGTGCCAGCAGTTTTCTTCGTCAGGGTGGGATAATCTCCTACGAGCAGTACTTC